This TCR beta chain stems from a study of blood T cell repertoires in COVID-19. Study as a whole: Sources were T cells, B-cell-depleted T cells, or PBMCs; the material itself was cDNA or gDNA.

CDR1 is SGHAT and CDR2 is FQNNGV in the germline V gene. V lost 7 bases and J 0 bases, leaving 19 bases between the germline ends. The CDR3 length is 17 residues. Under the authors' procedure: Reference gene primer amplification gave nucleated cell count estimates. This table comes from immunoSEQ multiplex PCR, and its TCRdb copy is limited to in-frame clones, with some not included. V, J and clone size were drawn from that table, and D and trimming were deduced from the DNA. The data show about 210,000 clones, around 90% seen once. This rearrangement joins TRBV11-2 to TRBJ1-3, with D perhaps matching TRBD1 (6 bases). Sequencing input: peripheral blood. This sequence was found in a man between 25 and 39 years old with acute or convalescent COVID-19. The CDR3 bases are TGTGCCAGCACCCCGCGGGGGCTCAAGACCTCTGGAAACACCATATATTTT. It specifies CASTPRGLKTSGNTIYF.